A selection of T cell receptor beta chains follows, all from one sample in a study of blood T cell repertoires in COVID-19. Profiled with immunoSEQ multiplex PCR; TCRdb holds only in-frame clones, not every one. The sample shows 90,000 to 150,000 clones, 75% to 85% of them seen only once. The sequenced sample was peripheral blood. These receptor sequences come from a human donor in a cohort sampled during active COVID-19. Both conserved end residues are part of each CDR3. A D gene is named only where the DNA matches it firmly. A clone size is listed for some rows: how often the clone was seen (once, few, many), or a class if it is expanded.

V: TRBV5-5; D: .; size: .; J: TRBJ1-3; DNA: TGTGCCAGCAGCTTGGGTGGCAGAACTGGAAACACCATATATTTT; CDR3: CASSLGGRTGNTIYF
V: TRBV6-2/TRBV6-3; D: .; size: .; J: TRBJ1-1; DNA: TGTGCCAGCAGTTACTCGAGCACAGGCCCCACTGAAGCTTTCTTT; CDR3: CASSYSSTGPTEAFF
V: TRBV7-9; D: TRBD1; size: .; J: TRBJ1-1; DNA: TGTGCCAGCAGCCGGGGACAGGGGGCGGACACTGAAGCTTTCTTT; CDR3: CASSRGQGADTEAFF
V: TRBV20-1; D: .; size: .; J: TRBJ2-1; DNA: TGCAGTGCACAGCCGGCCAGTGAGCAGTTCTTC; CDR3: CSAQPASEQFF
V: TRBV7-9; D: .; size: few; J: TRBJ2-3; DNA: TGTGCCAGCAGCGGCAGCACAGATACGCAGTATTTT; CDR3: CASSGSTDTQYF
V: TRBV11-3; D: TRBD2; size: .; J: TRBJ2-5; DNA: TGTGCCAGCAGCTTAGGTGTGGGGACTAGCGGCCAAGAGACCCAGTACTTC; CDR3: CASSLGVGTSGQETQYF
V: TRBV7-3; D: .; size: .; J: TRBJ2-6; DNA: TGTGCCAGCAGCTTAACGGGGGGCTCTGGGGCCAACGTCCTGACTTTC; CDR3: CASSLTGGSGANVLTF
V: TRBV19; D: .; size: .; J: TRBJ2-6; DNA: TGTGCCAGTAGTACCCTCGACAGCTCTGGGGCCAACGTCCTGACTTTC; CDR3: CASSTLDSSGANVLTF
V: TRBV11-1; D: TRBD2; size: many; J: TRBJ2-1; DNA: TGTGCCAGCAGCTTAAATCCCGGGACTAGTGATGAGCAGTTCTTC; CDR3: CASSLNPGTSDEQFF
V: TRBV7-9; D: .; size: .; J: TRBJ2-4; DNA: TGTGCCAGCAGCCCTGCCACACTAACCTTCTCTTTAGCCAAAAACATTCAGTACTTC; CDR3: CASSPATLTFSLAKNIQYF